The 27 T cell receptor beta chains reported below all come from one sample, sequenced in a study of vaccination and CD4 T cells after COVID-19. Treatment given: roughly ten-day PBMC culture with coronavirus spike peptide pools or control peptides (ViraFEST assay). These receptors have no identified antigens. Sequence data for DNA of cultured CD4+ T cells were generated by the Oncomine TCR Beta short-read assay. TCRdb reprocessed the PCR reads via MiXCR and lists one record per CDR3 protein. In the table there are around 15,000 distinct CDR3 sequences, nearly 80% of which are singletons. Specimen: CD4+ T cells from blood, cultured in vitro, collected after SARS-CoV-2 vaccination. The receptors originated from a human donor who received a COVID-19 vaccine.

The chain has TRBV5-1 and TRBJ2-2, with D possibly being TRBD1 (5 bases). The CDR3 runs to 14 residues. V lost 0 bases, J lost 3 bases, and 6 bases lay in between. Germline lookup yields CDR1 SGHRS and CDR2 YFSETQ. The CDR3 reads CASSLEGYTGELFF. The CDR3 nucleotides read TGCGCCAGCAGCTTGGAGGGGTACACCGGGGAGCTGTTTTTT.

This clonotype was found a few times. The V call is TRBV21-1, the J call TRBJ1-1; the tabulated D call, TRBD1, remains unverified against the DNA. TRBV21-1 is a pseudogene locus. The CDR3 consists of 15 residues. The chain's CDR3 is CASSKARTGDTEAFF. The DNA of the CDR3 is TGTGCCAGCAGCAAAGCTAGGACAGGGGACACTGAAGCTTTCTTT.

The chain employs TRBV20-1 and TRBJ2-3; D might be TRBD2 (5 bases). The CDR3 contains 12 residues. Trimming left V 6 bases short and J 0 bases short, with 7 bases between. Germline CDR1 and CDR2: DFQATT and SNEGSKA (reference sequence). The CDR3 DNA follows: TGCAGTGCCACTAGAAGCACAGATACGCAGTATTTT. Residues: CSATRSTDTQYF.

The chain uses TRBV24-1 and TRBJ2-1; possibly TRBD1 for D (5 bases). This CDR3 is built from 14 residues. V was pared by 5 bases and J by 5 bases, with 12 bases between. Per the germline V gene, CDR1 is KGHDR and CDR2 is SFDVKD. CDR3 DNA sequence: TGTGCCACCAGTGCCCTGACAGAAAACAATGAGCAGTTCTTC. This encodes CATSALTENNEQFF.

The V and J genes are TRBV5-6 and TRBJ2-5, with D unclear. Germline V gene lookup returns CDR1 SGHDT and CDR2 YYEEEE. Deletions cut 1 base from V and 1 base from J, with 8 bases between. The CDR3 is 14 amino acids. CDR3 loop: CASSLRTGQETQYF. CDR3 in DNA: TGTGCCAGCAGCTTGAGGACGGGCCAAGAGACCCAGTACTTC.

The chain links TRBV6-5 to TRBJ2-7; D possibly corresponds to TRBD1 (5 bases). Germline V lookup: CDR1 MNHEY, CDR2 SVGAGI. V was shortened by 4 bases and J by 0 bases, with 7 bases between the two germline ends. CDR3 size: 13 residues. The DNA of the CDR3 is TGTGCCAGCAGTTCTGACAGCTCCTACGAGCAGTACTTC. This encodes CASSSDSSYEQYF.

The rearrangement links TRBV27 to TRBJ1-6; 8 nucleotides align to TRBD1. Trimming at V came to 3 bases and at J to 10 bases, leaving 5 bases not matched to a gene. CDR3 size: 14 residues. Germline loops: CDR1 MNHEY, CDR2 SMNVEV (reference sequence). CDR3 coding DNA: TGTGCCAGCAGTTTGCAGGGGGCGGGATCACCCCTCCACTTT. Amino acid sequence: CASSLQGAGSPLHF.

This chain links TRBV20-1 with TRBJ2-3; D possibly uses TRBD1 or TRBD2 (5 bases each). Germline assignment: CDR1 DFQATT and CDR2 SNEGSKA (reference sequence). This CDR3 has 13 residues. V was clipped by 6 bases and J by 3 bases, with 13 bases between them. The CDR3 protein is CSARGLGTDTQYF. CDR3 coding DNA: TGCAGTGCGAGGGGTTTGGGGACAGATACGCAGTATTTT.

V gene TRBV5-4 combines with J gene TRBJ1-2; TRBD1 aligns across 11 bases. This CDR3 is built from 16 residues. The J segment lost 4 bases and the V segment lost 0 bases, leaving 5 bases of the junction unmatched. Germline CDR1 reads SGHNT; CDR2 reads YYREEE (reference sequence). The CDR3 sequence is CASSLVGTGGVYGYTF. The CDR3 region has the DNA TGTGCCAGCAGCTTGGTAGGGACAGGGGGGGTCTATGGCTACACCTTC.

DNA of the CDR3: TGTGCCAGTAGTATATCAGGCGGTAACACTGAAGCTTTCTTT. Translating it yields CASSISGGNTEAFF. The chain carries TRBV19 and TRBJ1-1; D remains ambiguous. Germline CDR1 reads LNHDA; CDR2 reads SQIVND (reference sequence). The V end was cut by 2 bases, the J end by 2 bases, with 9 bases between. The CDR3 runs to 14 residues.

Notes on this clonotype: One end of the junction varies from germline; a read error may be responsible. J is TRBJ1-6 and V is TRBV7-2; D not certain. In germline, CDR1 is SGHTA, CDR2 FQGNSA. The CDR3 spans 15 residues. As DNA, the CDR3 is TGTGCCAGCAGCTTAGACAGCCGACTGAATTCACCCCTCCACTTC. It encodes CASSLDSRLNSPLHF. Full variable domain (outside the CDR3, taken from reference TRBV7-2 and TRBJ1-6): GAGVSQSPSNKVTEKGKDVELRCDPISGHTALYWYRQSLGQGLEFLIYFQGNSAPDKSGLPSDRFSAERTGGSVSTLTIQRTQQEDSAVYLCASSLDSRLNSPLHFGNGTRLTVT.

This chain uses TRBV27 with TRBJ2-3; D is unclear. The CDR3 covers 14 residues. From germline, CDR1 is MNHEY and CDR2 SMNVEV (reference sequence). Trimming took off 3 bases at V and 1 base at J, with 8 bases between the two ends. For the CDR3, the DNA is TGTGCCAGCAGTTTGGGTACCCGCACAGATACGCAGTATTTT. Residues: CASSLGTRTDTQYF.

The count of this clonotype is one. J is TRBJ1-2 and V is TRBV7-2, with 9 positions matching TRBD1. Looked up from germline, CDR1 is SGHTA and CDR2 is FQGNSA. The CDR3 is 16 residues long. Trimming cost V 4 bases and J 6 bases; bases outside gene matches: 12. The CDR3 DNA is TGTGCCAGCAGCTCATCCATCGGGACAGGGCGCGATGGCTACACCTTC. This encodes CASSSSIGTGRDGYTF.

The sample holds one count of this clonotype. The V and J genes are TRBV6-1 and TRBJ1-2; 8 bases are shared with TRBD1. CDR3 length: 16 residues. Germline V gives CDR1 MNHNS, CDR2 SASEGT. With V trimmed by 7 bases and J by 3 bases, 13 bases remained unmatched. In nucleotides, the CDR3 is TGTGCCAGCATTCCGACAGGGGACCCTTCGTACTATGGCTACACCTTC. It translates to CASIPTGDPSYYGYTF.

This rearrangement joins TRBV6-2 or TRBV6-3 to TRBJ1-1; tentative D call: TRBD1 (6 bases). CDR1 and CDR2 from the germline V gene are MNHEY and SVGEGT. V gave up 5 bases and J gave up 1 base, with 20 bases separating them. The CDR3 has 17 amino acids. CDR3 nucleotide sequence: TGTGCCAGCAGTCAGGGGCCCAGGGGCGGCGGGAACACTGAAGCTTTCTTT. It translates to CASSQGPRGGGNTEAFF.

Remarks on this clonotype: Germline is not matched at one junction end, which may reflect a read error. The rearrangement links TRBV27 to TRBJ2-2; TRBD1 aligns across 7 bases. The CDR3 runs 16 residues. Per the germline V gene, CDR1 is MNHEY and CDR2 is SMNVEV (reference sequence). The CDR3 DNA is TGTGCCAGCAGCTTATTTGGACAGGATAACACCGGGGAGCTGTTTTTT. Translated, it gives CASSLFGQDNTGELFF.

The chain recombines TRBV27 with TRBJ1-2, with 9 positions matching TRBD1. V lost 0 bases to trimming and J lost 7 bases; unmatched junction nucleotides: 3. Per germline, CDR1 MNHEY and CDR2 SMNVEV (reference sequence). The CDR3 contains 14 residues. In DNA form, the CDR3 reads TGTGCCAGCAGTTTATCAGGGACAGGGCTTGGCTACACCTTC. This sequence encodes CASSLSGTGLGYTF.

The genes are TRBV30 and TRBJ1-2, with unresolved D. V dropped 4 bases and J dropped 2 bases, with 11 bases sitting between them. From germline, CDR1 is GTSNPN and CDR2 SVGIG (reference sequence). CDR3 length: 13 residues. As DNA, the CDR3 is TGTGCCTGGACGCGTACGACGAACTATGGCTACACCTTC. Its protein is CAWTRTTNYGYTF.

The chain carries TRBV19 and TRBJ1-5, with 8 bases identical to TRBD1. In germline, CDR1 is LNHDA, CDR2 SQIVND (reference sequence). With 6 bases clipped from V and 5 bases from J, the junction kept 9 bases outside the gene matches. The CDR3 is made up of 15 amino acids. The CDR3 loop is CASSRNRGFDQPQHF. DNA for the CDR3: TGTGCCAGTAGCAGGAACAGGGGGTTCGATCAGCCCCAGCATTTT.

The chain has TRBV4-2 and TRBJ1-2; 8 nucleotides align to TRBD1. Germline V CDR1 and CDR2: LGHNA, YNFKEQ. V was clipped by 3 bases and J by 4 bases; unmatched bases: 16. The CDR3 runs to 18 residues. The CDR3 is CASSHTGQELDLSYGYTF. The CDR3 DNA reads TGTGCCAGCAGCCACACGGGACAGGAGCTTGACCTGAGCTATGGCTACACCTTC.

This clonotype is a singleton in its sample. The V gene is TRBV6-2 or TRBV6-3, the J gene TRBJ2-5; 15 bases match TRBD2. The germline CDR1 and CDR2 sequences are MNHEY and SVGEGT. J was trimmed by 5 bases and V by 4 bases; bases with no gene match: 8. The CDR3 sequence is 17 residues long. The DNA of the CDR3 is TGTGCCAGCAGTTCCGGACTAGCGGGGGGGCTGGAGGAGACCCAGTACTTC. Its translation is CASSSGLAGGLEETQYF.

The rearrangement joins TRBV7-8 to TRBJ2-7, with TRBD1 identical over 7 bases. CDR3 length: 14 residues. V lost 0 bases to trimming and J lost 1 base; unmatched junction nucleotides: 0. Germline lookup yields CDR1 SGHVS and CDR2 FQNEAQ. CDR3 sequence reads: CASSLAGQSYEQYF. CDR3 coding DNA: TGTGCCAGCAGCTTAGCGGGACAGTCCTACGAGCAGTACTTC.

The chain uses TRBV7-8 and TRBJ1-4; D might be TRBD1 (5 bases). Deletions cut 5 bases from V and 10 bases from J, with 14 bases between. This CDR3 region has 13 residues. Germline CDR1 reads SGHVS; CDR2 reads FQNEAQ. The CDR3 sequence is CASSGQGEGKLFF. For the CDR3, the DNA is TGTGCCAGCAGCGGTCAGGGCGAGGGAAAACTGTTTTTT. The full variable domain, completed using reference TRBV7-8 and TRBJ1-4, is GAGVSQSPRYKVAKRGQDVALRCDPISGHVSLFWYQQALGQGPEFLTYFQNEAQLDKSGLPSDRFFAERPEGSVSTLKIQRTQQEDSAVYLCASSGQGEGKLFFGSGTQLSVL.

The genes are TRBV30 and TRBJ1-6; TRBD1 aligns across 7 bases. J gave up 7 bases and V 3 bases, and 3 bases lay outside the gene matches. Germline CDR1 reads GTSNPN; CDR2 reads SVGIG (reference sequence). The CDR3 runs 13 residues. In DNA form, the CDR3 reads TGTGCCTGGAGGGACAGGTTGAATTCACCCCTCCACTTT. It yields the protein CAWRDRLNSPLHF.

The rearrangement uses TRBV5-1 and TRBJ1-6; D is perhaps TRBD1 (6 bases). V was clipped by 6 bases and J by 10 bases, with 20 bases between them. Per germline, CDR1 SGHRS and CDR2 YFSETQ. The CDR3 runs 15 residues. CDR3: CASTDSPGARSPLHF. Written as DNA, the CDR3 is TGCGCCAGCACCGATTCCCCAGGGGCGAGGTCACCCCTCCACTTT.

This clonotype was seen a single time. The chain employs TRBV10-2 and TRBJ2-3; D gene ambiguous. This CDR3 comprises 17 residues. Looked up from germline, CDR1 is WSHSY and CDR2 is SAAADI. Trimming left V 0 bases short and J 5 bases short, with 18 bases between. The CDR3 sequence: CASSESKSEMWGDTQYF. The CDR3 DNA reads TGCGCCAGCAGTGAGTCGAAATCGGAAATGTGGGGAGATACGCAGTATTTT.

The chain recombines TRBV7-9 with TRBJ2-3; 9 nucleotides agree with TRBD1. V dropped 2 bases and J dropped 4; count of bases not matched to a gene: 4. Germline CDR1 SEHNR, CDR2 FQNEAQ (reference sequence). CDR3 length: 15 amino acids. The CDR3 coding sequence is TGTGCCAGCAGCTTATGGGACAGGGTCGCAGATACGCAGTATTTT. Translated: CASSLWDRVADTQYF. The whole variable domain, remainder taken from reference TRBV7-9 and TRBJ2-3, is DTGVSQNPRHKITKRGQNVTFRCDPISEHNRLYWYRQTLGQGPEFLTYFQNEAQLEKSRLLSDRFSAERPKGSFSTLEIQRTEQGDSAMYLCASSLWDRVADTQYFGPGTRLTVL.